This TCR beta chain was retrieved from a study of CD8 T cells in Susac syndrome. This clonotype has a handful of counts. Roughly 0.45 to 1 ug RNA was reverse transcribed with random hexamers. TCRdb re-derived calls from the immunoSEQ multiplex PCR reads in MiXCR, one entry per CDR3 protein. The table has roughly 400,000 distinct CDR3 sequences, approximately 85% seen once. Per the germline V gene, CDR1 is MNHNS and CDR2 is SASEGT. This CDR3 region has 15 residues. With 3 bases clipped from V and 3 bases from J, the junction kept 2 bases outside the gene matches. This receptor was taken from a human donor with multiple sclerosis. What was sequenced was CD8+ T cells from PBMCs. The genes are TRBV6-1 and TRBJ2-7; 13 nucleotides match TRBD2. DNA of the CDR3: TGTGCCAGCAGTGAGGGACTAGCGGGGTTCTACGAGCAGTACTTC. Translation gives CASSEGLAGFYEQYF.